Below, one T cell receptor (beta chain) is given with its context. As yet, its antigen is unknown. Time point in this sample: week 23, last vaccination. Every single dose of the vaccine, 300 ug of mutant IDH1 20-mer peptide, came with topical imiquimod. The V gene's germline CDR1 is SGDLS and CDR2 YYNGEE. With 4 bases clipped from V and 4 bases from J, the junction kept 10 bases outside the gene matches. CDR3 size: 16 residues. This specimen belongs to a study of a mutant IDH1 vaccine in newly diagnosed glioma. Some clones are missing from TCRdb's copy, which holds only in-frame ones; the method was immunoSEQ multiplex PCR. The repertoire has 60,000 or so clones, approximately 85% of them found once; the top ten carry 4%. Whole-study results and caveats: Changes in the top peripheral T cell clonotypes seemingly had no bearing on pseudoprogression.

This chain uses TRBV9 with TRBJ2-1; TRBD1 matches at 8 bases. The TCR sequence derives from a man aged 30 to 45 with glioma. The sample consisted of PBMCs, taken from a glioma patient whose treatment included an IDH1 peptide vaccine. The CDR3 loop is CASSPYRGSAYNEQFF. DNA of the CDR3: TGTGCCAGCAGCCCATACAGGGGGTCGGCTTACAATGAGCAGTTCTTC.